The 23 T cell receptor beta chains below were found in one sample sequenced in a study of T cells in Graves' hyperthyroidism and ophthalmopathy. Amplification yielded TCR beta CDR3 regions, with RNA transcripts as the source. Using the HTBI primer set, a first-round RT-PCR was run on the TCR CDR3. TCRdb redid the calling of the multiplex PCR reads with MiXCR, one entry per CDR3 protein. This sample has roughly 500,000 distinct CDR3 sequences; 20% to 25% occur once, and the top ten carry approximately 49%. Specimen: blood. The receptor source for this set is a woman in her 70s with Graves' ophthalmopathy.

The CDR3, as DNA: TGTGCCAGCAGTTACGAAGGTTCCTACACCTTC. This sequence encodes CASSYEGSYTF. The chain is built from TRBV6-5 and TRBJ1-2, with unresolved D. Trimming left V 2 bases short and J 10 bases short, with 8 bases between. There are 11 residues in the CDR3. Looked up from germline, CDR1 is MNHEY and CDR2 is SVGAGI.

This clonotype was observed a few times. V usage is TRBV9 and J usage is TRBJ2-1; possibly TRBD2 for D (5 bases). Germline V CDR1 and CDR2: SGDLS, YYNGEE. The CDR3 contains 15 residues. V was pared by 0 bases and J by 0 bases, with 7 bases between. The CDR3 loop reads CASSVERYSYNEQFF. In DNA form, the CDR3 reads TGTGCCAGCAGCGTAGAGCGGTACTCCTACAATGAGCAGTTCTTC.

This clonotype was found a few times. The chain carries TRBV7-2 and TRBJ1-5, with no clear D. This CDR3 comprises 14 residues. With 4 bases removed from V and 4 bases from J, the gap between germline ends came to 11 bases. Germline values: CDR1 SGHTA, CDR2 FQGNSA. The CDR3 region has the DNA TGTGCCAGCAGCTCCCTGGTCGGAAATCAGCCCCAGCATTTT. Encoded protein: CASSSLVGNQPQHF.

This rearrangement joins TRBV28 to TRBJ2-7; D unresolved. CDR1 MDHEN and CDR2 SYDVKM come from the germline V gene. V lost 7 bases, J lost 0 bases, and 10 bases lay in between. The CDR3 has 13 residues. For the CDR3, the DNA is TGTGCCAGCAATCGCCAGCCCTCCTACGAGCAGTACTTC. This encodes CASNRQPSYEQYF.

This clonotype was found a few times. V usage is TRBV20-1 and J usage is TRBJ2-7, with 8 bases fitting TRBD1. V shed 5 bases, J shed 4 bases, and the junction held 1 base outside the gene matches. Germline CDR1 is DFQATT and CDR2 is SNEGSKA (reference sequence). The CDR3 sequence is 11 residues long. The CDR3 DNA follows: TGCAGTGCTGACAGGGGTTACGAGCAGTACTTC. Its protein product is CSADRGYEQYF.

The genes are TRBV6-5 and TRBJ2-7, with a weak D call TRBD2 (5 bases). This CDR3 region has 15 residues. Germline-derived CDR1 and CDR2 are MNHEY and SVGAGI. The V gene lost 1 base and the J gene lost 3 bases, with 13 bases spanning the gap. CDR3 DNA: TGTGCCAGCAGTTACTTGTCGGGATACGGCTACGAGCAGTACTTC. This gives the protein CASSYLSGYGYEQYF.

This rearrangement joins TRBV7-2 to TRBJ2-7; 8 bases match TRBD1. This CDR3 region has 14 residues. V trimming: 6 bases; J trimming: 4 bases; junction bases outside the gene matches: 8. Per germline, CDR1 SGHTA and CDR2 FQGNSA. The CDR3 loop is CASREQGVGYEQYF. The CDR3 DNA reads as TGTGCCAGCAGAGAACAGGGGGTAGGGTACGAGCAGTACTTC.

A note on this clonotype: Given a much more abundant clone one base away, this may be a read error. The chain carries TRBV5-6 and TRBJ1-1; no clear D gene. Germline V gene sequence: CDR1 SGHDT, CDR2 YYEEEE. Trimming took 3 bases from V and 3 from J, leaving 12 bases between them. The CDR3 length is 14 residues. The CDR3 region has the DNA TGTGCCAGCAGCTCAGGAGGGCCGTACACTGAAGCTTTCTTT. Its protein product is CASSSGGPYTEAFF.

The rearrangement uses TRBV10-3 and TRBJ2-2; TRBD2 agrees at 8 bases. V gave up 6 bases and J gave up 5 bases; unmatched junction bases: 8. Germline V CDR1 and CDR2: ENHRY, SYGVKD. The CDR3 length is 15 residues. The CDR3 DNA reads TGTGCCATCAGAAGCGGGAGTTATGGGACCGGGGAGCTGTTTTTT. This encodes CAIRSGSYGTGELFF.

This clonotype was detected ten times or more. The CDR3: CASGGLAGYEQYF. As DNA, the CDR3 is TGTGCCAGCGGGGGACTAGCGGGCTACGAGCAGTACTTC. The rearrangement uses TRBV2 and TRBJ2-7; 12 positions agree with TRBD2. CDR3 length: 13 amino acids. Unmatched junction bases numbered 2, after V lost 8 bases and J lost 3 bases. Germline-derived CDR1 and CDR2 are SNHLY and FYNNEI.

This clonotype was seen a handful of times. At one end the junction does not follow the germline gene, possibly because of a read error. The chain recombines TRBV24-1 with TRBJ2-2; 9 positions match TRBD1. The CDR3 runs to 16 residues. Germline V gives CDR1 KGHDR, CDR2 SFDVKD. The CDR3 DNA reads TGTACCACCAGCGTCCCCGGGACAGGGCGCACCGGGGAGCTGTTTTTT. It translates to CTTSVPGTGRTGELFF.

This clonotype has more than one count but fewer than ten. J is TRBJ2-7 and V is TRBV28, with D maybe TRBD1 (6 bases). Germline V gene lookup returns CDR1 MDHEN and CDR2 SYDVKM. The length of the CDR3 is 15 residues. The germline V and J ends were trimmed by 6 bases and 0 bases, with 15 bases remaining between them. The CDR3 DNA is TGTGCCAGCAGCCGGTACAGGGTCAGCTCCTACGAGCAGTACTTC. Translating gives CASSRYRVSSYEQYF.

This clonotype was observed many times. The chain links TRBV6-1 to TRBJ1-1, with D perhaps matching TRBD1 (5 bases). The CDR3 loop spans 16 amino acids. Trimming took off 2 bases at V and 6 bases at J, with 19 bases between the two ends. The germline gives CDR1 MNHNS, CDR2 SASEGT. CDR3 DNA sequence: TGTGCCAGCAGTGAACCCTCGGGACCGGGTGGGGCTGAAGCTTTCTTT. Its protein product is CASSEPSGPGGAEAFF.

This chain connects TRBV4-1 to TRBJ2-1; TRBD2 might be the D (5 bases). Trimming removed 4 bases at V and 4 bases at J, with 20 bases between. This CDR3 is built from 17 residues. CDR1 MGHRA and CDR2 YSYEKL come from the germline V gene. CDR3 in amino acids: CASSLLKGLAGYNEQFF. The CDR3, as DNA: TGCGCCAGCAGCCTCCTAAAAGGGCTAGCCGGTTACAATGAGCAGTTCTTC.

This clonotype was counted many times. CDR3 region: CASILQPSGDTQYF. The DNA of the CDR3 is TGTGCCAGCATCCTACAACCCTCGGGAGATACGCAGTATTTT. V is TRBV2 and J is TRBJ2-3; no firm D call. CDR1 is SNHLY and CDR2 is FYNNEI in the germline V gene. V lost 7 bases and J 5 bases, leaving 16 bases between the germline ends. The CDR3 spans 14 residues.

This sequence joins TRBV10-3 and TRBJ2-3; D call uncertain. Between the trimmed V and J ends, which lost 4 bases and 1 base, there was a span of 15 bases. The CDR3 covers 16 residues. The germline CDR1 and CDR2 sequences are ENHRY and SYGVKD. The chain's CDR3 is CAISAERGGGTDTQYF. The CDR3 DNA reads TGTGCCATCAGTGCGGAAAGAGGTGGGGGCACAGATACGCAGTATTTT.

This clonotype was seen repeatedly, ten times or more. The V and J genes are TRBV2 and TRBJ2-1; TRBD2 matches 9 bases. CDR3 length equals 14 residues. V lost 6 bases to trimming and J lost 5 bases; unmatched junction nucleotides: 5. CDR1 is SNHLY and CDR2 is FYNNEI in the germline V gene. This CDR3 reads CASSQTSGNNEQFF. CDR3 nucleotide sequence: TGTGCCAGCAGCCAGACTAGCGGTAACAATGAGCAGTTCTTC.

The rearrangement joins TRBV7-2 to TRBJ1-3; D is perhaps TRBD1 (6 bases). This CDR3 contains 17 residues. The V end lost 5 bases, the J end lost 4 bases, and 21 bases lay between the germline ends. Germline assignment: CDR1 SGHTA and CDR2 FQGNSA. The CDR3, as DNA: TGTGCCAGCAGCGACCAGGATGGGGGGGCTTGGGGAAACACCATATATTTT. Encoded protein: CASSDQDGGAWGNTIYF.

This clonotype has more than one count but fewer than ten. The chain employs TRBV20-1 and TRBJ2-1; TRBD2 agrees at 11 bases. This CDR3 is 12 amino acids long. Germline CDR1 and CDR2: DFQATT and SNEGSKA (reference sequence). The V segment lost 7 bases and the J segment 10 bases; nucleotides outside the gene matches: 6. The chain's CDR3 is CSGGTSGKEQFF. The CDR3 nucleotides are TGCAGTGGAGGGACTAGCGGCAAGGAGCAGTTCTTC.

This clonotype turned up a few times. One junction end disagrees with the germline gene, perhaps due to a read error. V and J are TRBV11-2 and TRBJ2-1, with D unresolved. Germline values: CDR1 SGHAT, CDR2 FQNNGV. The length of the CDR3 is 15 residues. CDR3 DNA: TGCGCCAGCAGCCTGACCCCCGGAAGCCCGGATGAGCAGTTCTTC. Its translation is CASSLTPGSPDEQFF.

The table lists this clonotype with many counts. The CDR3 spells CASRRGAEKLFF. CDR3 DNA sequence: TGTGCCAGCAGGAGGGGGGCTGAAAAACTGTTTTTT. The chain joins TRBV2 to TRBJ1-4, with D maybe TRBD1 (6 bases). The germline V gene has CDR1 SNHLY and CDR2 FYNNEI. V was trimmed by 6 bases and J by 7 bases, leaving 9 bases between them. This CDR3 spans 12 amino acids.

This chain uses TRBV5-4 with TRBJ2-5; D not certain. V gave up 3 bases and J gave up 2 bases, with 5 bases separating them. The CDR3 extends over 12 amino acids. CDR1 is SGHNT and CDR2 is YYREEE in the germline V gene (reference sequence). CDR3 amino acids: CASSSTQETQYF. The CDR3 DNA follows: TGTGCCAGCAGCTCCACACAAGAGACCCAGTACTTC. Combining the CDR3 with reference TRBV5-4 and TRBJ2-5 gives the whole variable domain ETGVTQSPTHLIKTRGQQVTLRCSSQSGHNTVSWYQQALGQGPQFIFQYYREEENGRGNFPPRFSGLQFPNYSSELNVNALELDDSALYLCASSSTQETQYFGPGTRLLVL.

This clonotype was seen a handful of times. This rearrangement joins TRBV7-9 to TRBJ2-1; D is ambiguous. Germline V gene lookup returns CDR1 SEHNR and CDR2 FQNEAQ (reference sequence). This CDR3 region has 12 residues. V was clipped by 0 bases and J by 13 bases, with 10 bases between them. The DNA for the CDR3 is TGTGCCAGCAGCTTAGCGGTTGCGGTTCAGTTCTTC. It translates to CASSLAVAVQFF.